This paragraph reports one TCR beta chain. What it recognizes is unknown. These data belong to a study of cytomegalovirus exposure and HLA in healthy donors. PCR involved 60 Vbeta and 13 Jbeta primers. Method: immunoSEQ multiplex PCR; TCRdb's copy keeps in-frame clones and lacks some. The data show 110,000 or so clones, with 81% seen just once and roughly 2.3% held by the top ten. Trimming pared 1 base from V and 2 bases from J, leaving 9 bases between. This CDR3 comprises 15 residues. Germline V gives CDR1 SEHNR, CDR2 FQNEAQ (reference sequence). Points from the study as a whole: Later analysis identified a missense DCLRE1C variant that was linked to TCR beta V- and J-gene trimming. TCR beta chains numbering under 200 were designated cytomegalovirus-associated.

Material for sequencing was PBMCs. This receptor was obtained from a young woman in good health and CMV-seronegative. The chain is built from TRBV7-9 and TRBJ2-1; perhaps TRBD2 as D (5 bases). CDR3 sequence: CASSLVSGPYNEQFF. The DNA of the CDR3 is TGTGCCAGCAGCTTAGTAAGCGGACCCTACAATGAGCAGTTCTTC.